The 10 T cell receptor beta chains given below trace back to one sample, sequenced in a study of Ad26.COV2.S vaccination and SARS-CoV-2 variants (dated by TCRdb to the early 2020s). The treatment or condition label, as the study defines it: roughly 18 received Ad26.COV2.S at low or high dose, single or two shots; roughly five received placebo; per-sample allocation not given. Repertoires of vaccine and placebo recipients were sequenced from samples collected on day 63 after the first injection. Receptor libraries were prepared by the immunoSEQ multiplex PCR assay. Not all clones reach the TCRdb copy of this immuneACCESS table, which keeps in-frame sequences only. Checked studies attribute under half of the gap to unresolved V genes and leave the rest unexplained. For this sample there are hundreds of thousands of clones; around 89% appear just once. The ten biggest clones cover approximately 5% of the sample.

This specimen consisted of peripheral blood, obtained in a trial of Ad26.COV2.S vaccine versus placebo. The origin of the receptors is a person aged 18-60 years who received the Ad26.COV2.S COVID-19 vaccine or a placebo.

The chain recombines TRBV11-2 with TRBJ2-6; D is perhaps TRBD2 (6 bases). The CDR3 extends over 18 amino acids. CDR1 SGHAT and CDR2 FQNNGV come from the germline V gene. Trimming cost V 4 bases and J 0 bases, with 16 bases left between them. For the CDR3, the DNA is TGTGCCAGCAGCTCATTCGGAGGAGGGAACTCTGGGGCCAACGTCCTGACTTTC. Protein: CASSSFGGGNSGANVLTF.

This rearrangement joins TRBV19 to TRBJ1-2; tentatively, D is TRBD1 (6 bases). V was cut by 4 bases and J by 4 bases, with 13 bases left in between. The CDR3 extends over 14 amino acids. Germline CDR1 LNHDA, CDR2 SQIVND (reference sequence). Here the CDR3 reads CASSKRTEVYGYTF. The CDR3 DNA is TGTGCCAGTAGTAAGAGGACAGAGGTCTATGGCTACACCTTC. The full variable domain, completed using reference TRBV19 and TRBJ1-2, is DGGITQSPKYLFRKEGQNVTLSCEQNLNHDAMYWYRQDPGQGLRLIYYSQIVNDFQKGDIAEGYSVSREKKESFPLTVTSAQKNPTAFYLCASSKRTEVYGYTFGSGTRLTVV.

Only one count was recorded for this clone. V is TRBV7-6 and J is TRBJ2-7, with 9 bases fitting TRBD1. Germline assignment: CDR1 SGHVS and CDR2 FNYEAQ. V lost 7 bases and J lost 1; bases outside the gene matches: 2. The CDR3 sequence is 13 residues long. The CDR3 spells CASTGTGSYEQYF. The CDR3 nucleotides are TGTGCCAGCACCGGGACAGGGTCCTACGAGCAGTACTTC. The whole variable domain, filled in from reference TRBV7-6 and TRBJ2-7, reads GAGVSQSPRYKVTKRGQDVALRCDPISGHVSLYWYRQALGQGPEFLTYFNYEAQQDKSGLPNDRFSAERPEGSISTLTIQRTEQRDSAMYRCASTGTGSYEQYFGPGTRLTVT.

The chain combines TRBV5-5 with TRBJ2-7; 9 bases align to TRBD1. The CDR3 consists of 19 residues. The V gene's germline CDR1 is SGHKS and CDR2 YYEKEE (reference sequence). Trimming cost V 0 bases and J 2 bases; bases outside gene matches: 15. The CDR3 DNA follows: TGTGCCAGCAGCTTGGCTTGGACGGTGGTGGGACAGGGAACCTACGAGCAGTACTTC. Protein sequence: CASSLAWTVVGQGTYEQYF.

The V and J genes are TRBV3-1 (or the pseudogene TRBV3-2) and TRBJ1-2; no clear D gene. Trimming pared 1 base from V and 8 bases from J, leaving 17 bases between. Germline V gene lookup returns CDR1 LGHDT and CDR2 YNNKEL (reference sequence). CDR3 length equals 15 residues. The CDR3 loop is CASSQVYNSAGGYTF. Here the CDR3 DNA reads TGTGCCAGCAGCCAAGTGTACAACTCAGCGGGAGGCTACACCTTC.

About this clone itself: An end of the junction differs from the germline gene, which may be a read error. The chain couples TRBV28 to TRBJ1-2; 8 nucleotides agree with TRBD1. Germline V CDR1 and CDR2: MDHEN, SYDVKM. CDR3 length: 13 amino acids. The CDR3 region is CASSFSGPGTGRF. Here the CDR3 DNA reads TGTGCCAGCAGTTTTTCGGGACCGGGGACAGGTCGCTTC.

J is TRBJ2-1 and V is TRBV28; 9 nucleotides line up with TRBD1. V was pared by 10 bases and J by 6 bases, with 7 bases of the junction left unmatched. Germline loops: CDR1 MDHEN, CDR2 SYDVKM. CDR3 length equals 13 residues. CDR3 in amino acids: CATRGTGPNEQFF. DNA for the CDR3: TGTGCCACCCGCGGGACAGGGCCCAATGAGCAGTTCTTC.

The rearrangement joins TRBV19 to TRBJ2-1; no clear D. CDR3 size: 16 residues. CDR1 and CDR2 from the germline V gene are LNHDA and SQIVND (reference sequence). V was cut by 0 bases and J by 0 bases, with 9 bases left in between. DNA for the CDR3: TGTGCCAGTAGTATAGACGACCGGAGCTCCTACAATGAGCAGTTCTTC. This codes for CASSIDDRSSYNEQFF.

The chain recombines TRBV6-5 with TRBJ1-6; D remains unclear. CDR3 size: 13 residues. Germline V gene lookup returns CDR1 MNHEY and CDR2 SVGAGI. V lost 2 bases and J 8 bases, leaving 7 bases between the germline ends. The CDR3 is CASSYNSDSPLHF. The CDR3 DNA reads as TGTGCCAGCAGTTACAATTCCGATTCACCCCTCCACTTT.

This CDR3 reads CASSKELAGNEQFF. The CDR3, as DNA: TGTGCCAGCAGCAAAGAGTTAGCGGGGAATGAGCAGTTCTTC. This sequence joins TRBV21-1 and TRBJ2-1; the table's D call of TRBD2 was not tested on the DNA. TRBV21-1 is a pseudogene. The CDR3 consists of 14 residues.